A selection of T cell receptor beta chains follows, all from one sample in a study of blood T cell repertoires in COVID-19. The protocol was immunoSEQ multiplex PCR, while the TCRdb copy is restricted to in-frame clones and leaves out a portion. This sample has fewer than 200,000 clones, with more than 70% found just once. Source material: peripheral blood. These TCRs come from a man over 45 who had recovered from COVID-19. The CDR3 runs from the conserved cysteine through the conserved F or W. The order of the fields is clone size, D gene, J gene, V gene, CDR3 protein, CDR3 DNA. The D gene is left open where the match is weak. Not all rows give a size; the values are once, few, many and, for expanded clones, a class.

size: NA
D: TRBD1
J: TRBJ1-5
V: TRBV10-2
CDR3: CASGGQGNQPQHF
DNA: TGCGCCAGTGGTGGACAGGGCAATCAGCCCCAGCATTTT

size: NA
D: NA
J: TRBJ2-1
V: TRBV20-1
CDR3: CSARGHNEQFF
DNA: TGCAGTGCCAGGGGTCACAATGAGCAGTTCTTC

size: NA
D: NA
J: TRBJ1-2
V: TRBV13
CDR3: CASSLESGDYGYTF
DNA: TGTGCCAGCAGCTTAGAGTCGGGTGACTATGGCTACACCTTC

size: NA
D: NA
J: TRBJ1-2
V: TRBV28
CDR3: CASSLANYGYTF
DNA: TGTGCCAGCAGTTTAGCGAACTATGGCTACACCTTC

size: NA
D: TRBD2
J: TRBJ2-3
V: TRBV3-1/TRBV3-2
CDR3: CATRTSGFTDTQYF
DNA: TGTGCCACCCGGACTAGCGGCTTCACAGATACGCAGTATTTT

size: NA
D: TRBD1
J: TRBJ2-3
V: TRBV19
CDR3: CASSPGTGLDTQYF
DNA: TGTGCCAGTAGTCCCGGGACAGGGTTGGATACGCAGTATTTT

size: NA
D: NA
J: TRBJ1-5
V: TRBV7-9
CDR3: CASSLVGGPPQHF
DNA: TGTGCCAGCAGCTTAGTGGGGGGTCCGCCCCAGCATTTT

size: NA
D: TRBD1
J: TRBJ2-1
V: TRBV6-5
CDR3: CASRQGGNEQFF
DNA: TGTGCCAGCAGGCAAGGGGGCAACGAGCAGTTCTTC

size: NA
D: NA
J: TRBJ2-7
V: TRBV20-1
CDR3: CSAGDAYEQYF
DNA: TGCAGTGCAGGGGATGCCTACGAGCAGTACTTC

size: NA
D: NA
J: TRBJ2-3
V: TRBV20-1
CDR3: CSASYLQADTQYF
DNA: TGCAGTGCTAGTTACCTCCAGGCAGATACGCAGTATTTT

size: NA
D: NA
J: TRBJ1-6
V: TRBV9
CDR3: CASSVVGGDSPSPLHF
DNA: TGTGCCAGCAGCGTAGTTGGGGGGGATAGTCCCTCACCCCTCCACTTT

size: NA
D: TRBD1
J: TRBJ2-3
V: TRBV7-2
CDR3: CASETGRTDTQYF
DNA: TGTGCCAGCGAGACAGGGAGAACAGATACGCAGTATTTT

size: NA
D: TRBD1
J: TRBJ1-5
V: TRBV2
CDR3: CASTEDRGQPQHF
DNA: TGTGCCAGCACTGAGGACAGGGGACAGCCCCAGCATTTT

size: few
D: TRBD1
J: TRBJ2-2
V: TRBV19
CDR3: CASSGGQGVSGELFF
DNA: TGTGCCAGTAGTGGCGGACAGGGGGTTTCCGGGGAGCTGTTTTTT

size: NA
D: TRBD1
J: TRBJ1-4
V: TRBV7-2
CDR3: CASSRDSTNEKLFF
DNA: TGTGCCAGCAGCCGGGACAGCACTAATGAAAAACTGTTTTTT

size: NA
D: NA
J: TRBJ2-2
V: TRBV5-1
CDR3: CASSLAAGVGLTGELFF
DNA: TGCGCCAGCAGCTTGGCCGCCGGGGTCGGGCTGACCGGGGAGCTGTTTTTT

size: NA
D: TRBD2
J: TRBJ2-1
V: TRBV10-3
CDR3: CAISRLASYNEQFF
DNA: TGTGCCATCAGCCGACTAGCCTCCTACAATGAGCAGTTCTTC

size: NA
D: TRBD1
J: TRBJ1-2
V: TRBV19
CDR3: CASSSRTGGGYGYTF
DNA: TGTGCCAGTAGTTCCCGGACAGGGGGAGGCTATGGCTACACCTTC

size: NA
D: TRBD2
J: TRBJ2-1
V: TRBV7-8
CDR3: CASTLPGVAGLNEQFF
DNA: TGTGCCAGCACCCTTCCTGGGGTAGCGGGGCTGAATGAGCAGTTCTTC

size: few
D: TRBD1
J: TRBJ2-2
V: TRBV25-1
CDR3: CASSSRGRIAGELFF
DNA: TGTGCCAGCAGTTCCAGGGGGCGTATCGCCGGGGAGCTGTTTTTT

size: NA
D: NA
J: TRBJ1-5
V: TRBV5-5
CDR3: CASSSDIQGQPQHF
DNA: TGTGCCAGCAGCTCGGACATACAGGGTCAGCCCCAGCATTTT

size: NA
D: NA
J: TRBJ1-3
V: TRBV7-2
CDR3: CASSKWDISSGNTIYF
DNA: TGTGCCAGCAGCAAATGGGACATCAGCTCTGGAAACACCATATATTTT

size: NA
D: NA
J: TRBJ2-2
V: TRBV5-6
CDR3: CASSLEGWREQTGELFF
DNA: TGTGCCAGCAGCTTGGAGGGATGGAGGGAACAGACCGGGGAGCTGTTTTTT

size: NA
D: TRBD2
J: TRBJ2-5
V: TRBV24-1
CDR3: CATSDLGSGGTQYF
DNA: TGTGCCACCAGTGATTTAGGGTCGGGGGGGACCCAGTACTTC

size: NA
D: TRBD1
J: TRBJ2-3
V: TRBV6-5
CDR3: CATDSGGADTQYF
DNA: TGTGCCACCGACTCAGGGGGTGCAGATACGCAGTATTTT

size: NA
D: NA
J: TRBJ2-5
V: TRBV12-3/TRBV12-4
CDR3: CASCLRSKETQYF
DNA: TGTGCCAGCTGCTTGCGTTCAAAAGAGACCCAGTACTTC

size: NA
D: TRBD2
J: TRBJ2-7
V: TRBV10-3
CDR3: CASIGQGLPYEQYF
DNA: TGTGCCTCGATAGGGCAGGGACTACCCTACGAGCAGTACTTC

size: NA
D: TRBD1
J: TRBJ2-1
V: TRBV2
CDR3: CASSEIVRTGGNEQFF
DNA: TGTGCCAGCAGTGAAATAGTGAGGACAGGGGGCAATGAGCAGTTCTTC

size: NA
D: NA
J: TRBJ1-4
V: TRBV7-2
CDR3: CASSPQGNRAEKLFF
DNA: TGTGCCAGCAGCCCACAGGGAAATCGCGCTGAAAAACTGTTTTTT

size: NA
D: NA
J: TRBJ1-2
V: TRBV5-4
CDR3: CATPKEERGSNYGYTF
DNA: TGTGCCACACCCAAGGAAGAACGGGGGTCCAATTATGGCTACACCTTC

size: NA
D: TRBD2
J: TRBJ2-2
V: TRBV7-9
CDR3: CASSSGLAGNTGELFF
DNA: TGTGCCAGCAGCTCGGGACTAGCGGGGAACACCGGGGAGCTGTTTTTT

size: NA
D: NA
J: TRBJ1-1
V: TRBV25-1
CDR3: CASSEFGRGAFF
DNA: TGTGCCAGCAGTGAATTTGGAAGGGGAGCTTTCTTT

size: once
D: NA
J: TRBJ2-3
V: TRBV27
CDR3: CASSYSGDTDTQYF
DNA: TGTGCCAGCAGTTATAGCGGCGACACAGATACGCAGTATTTT

size: NA
D: NA
J: TRBJ2-7
V: TRBV15
CDR3: CATSRDIWAEQYF
DNA: TGTGCCACCAGCAGAGATATTTGGGCCGAGCAGTACTTC

size: few
D: TRBD2
J: TRBJ2-2
V: TRBV5-4
CDR3: CASSSPGLAGDPGELFF
DNA: TGTGCCAGCAGCTCGCCGGGACTAGCGGGAGATCCCGGGGAGCTGTTTTTT

size: NA
D: NA
J: TRBJ1-1
V: TRBV28
CDR3: CASISGVNTEAFF
DNA: TGTGCCAGCATCTCGGGGGTGAACACTGAAGCTTTCTTT

size: NA
D: NA
J: TRBJ1-1
V: TRBV3-1/TRBV3-2
CDR3: CASSQEAGDNTEAFF
DNA: TGTGCCAGCAGCCAAGAGGCCGGGGATAACACTGAAGCTTTCTTT

size: NA
D: TRBD2
J: TRBJ2-7
V: TRBV28
CDR3: CASLAGGSYEQYF
DNA: TGTGCCAGTCTAGCGGGGGGATCCTACGAGCAGTACTTC

size: NA
D: TRBD1
J: TRBJ1-5
V: TRBV7-9
CDR3: CASSQGQGRNQPQHF
DNA: TGTGCCAGCAGCCAAGGACAGGGTAGGAATCAGCCCCAGCATTTT

size: NA
D: TRBD1
J: TRBJ2-7
V: TRBV14
CDR3: CASSPTGTGTNEQYF
DNA: TGTGCCAGCAGCCCCACCGGGACAGGGACCAACGAGCAGTACTTC

size: NA
D: NA
J: TRBJ1-3
V: TRBV6-2/TRBV6-3
CDR3: CASSLSDIGNTIYF
DNA: TGTGCCAGCAGTCTCTCCGACATCGGAAACACCATATATTTT

size: NA
D: TRBD1
J: TRBJ1-3
V: TRBV7-9
CDR3: CASSRQGAGGNTIYF
DNA: TGTGCCAGCAGCCGGCAGGGGGCCGGCGGAAACACCATATATTTT

size: NA
D: TRBD2
J: TRBJ2-3
V: TRBV7-3
CDR3: CASTTSRTDTQYF
DNA: TGTGCCAGCACGACTAGCCGCACAGATACGCAGTATTTT

size: NA
D: TRBD1
J: TRBJ1-1
V: TRBV5-6
CDR3: CASSLGTGARNTEAFF
DNA: TGTGCCAGCAGCTTGGGGACAGGGGCTCGGAACACTGAAGCTTTCTTT

size: NA
D: NA
J: TRBJ1-1
V: TRBV6-2/TRBV6-3
CDR3: CASSRGPNTEAFF
DNA: TGTGCCAGCAGTAGGGGCCCCAACACTGAAGCTTTCTTT

size: NA
D: TRBD1
J: TRBJ2-7
V: TRBV7-2
CDR3: CASSRQGTGEQYF
DNA: TGTGCCAGCAGCCGACAGGGAACGGGCGAGCAGTACTTC

size: NA
D: NA
J: TRBJ2-7
V: TRBV27
CDR3: CASSLSAQLYEQYF
DNA: TGTGCCAGCAGTTTATCGGCACAGCTTTACGAGCAGTACTTC

size: NA
D: NA
J: TRBJ2-3
V: TRBV12-3/TRBV12-4
CDR3: CASSNADTQYF
DNA: TGTGCCAGCAGTAACGCGGATACGCAGTATTTT